The clone carrying this T cell receptor beta chain was found many times. The antigen is unknown. These data belong to a study of regulatory T cells in long-lasting Graves disease. Study outcomes and limitations: Among samples with persistent disease, TRBV28, TRBJ1-2 and TRBJ2-5 were favored. Limited sample numbers may have lowered accuracy.

Through Arm-PCR of CDR3 regions and iRepertoire HTBI primers, TCR beta libraries were built. TCRdb ran MiXCR on the multiplex PCR reads and lists one entry per CDR3 protein. The sample shows approximately 540,000 distinct CDR3 sequences, more than 10% of them seen only once. Time point described: newly diagnosed GD, antithyroid drugs for less than 3 months. Construction of the TCR library relied on RNA isolated from PBMCs. CDR3 length: 16 amino acids. V was clipped by 0 bases and J by 2 bases, with 12 bases between them. CDR1 and CDR2 (germline): MNHEY, SVGAGI. This same sample was also part of a study on T cells in Graves' hyperthyroidism and ophthalmopathy. This second study says: Exclusions: uncontrolled infection, other autoimmune disease, pregnancy, lactation. TCR CDR3 underwent first-round RT-PCR with the HTBI primer set.

The sample in question was peripheral blood mononuclear cells (PBMCs), obtained at new diagnosis, from a patient treated with antithyroid drugs. The source is a woman under 40 with Graves disease. The chain carries TRBV6-5 and TRBJ2-3; D gene uncertain. In nucleotides, the CDR3 is TGTGCCAGCAGTTACTCGACCGGGCCAGACACAGATACGCAGTATTTT. It yields the protein CASSYSTGPDTDTQYF.